This TCR beta chain came from a study of T cell repertoires in cytomegalovirus infection. Study-level background: The authors used CMV epitopes that were HLA-C-restricted (recently identified) and HLA-B-restricted (well studied). Carrying CMV and the relevant HLA type showed in public TCR beta signatures. Study-wide points: CMV carriers with the relevant HLA were identified by cumulative public TCR beta family frequency. Ex vivo, HLA-C-restricted CMV-specific TCR beta clonotypes prevailed over the rest of the response.

Germline CDR1 SGHTA, CDR2 FQGNSA. The V end lost 5 bases, the J end lost 4 bases, and 14 bases lay between the germline ends. This CDR3 has 14 residues. This clonotype was seen at least ten times. Its target is unknown. From the reads, TCRdb called clonotypes with MiXCR, one entry per CDR3 protein. Among around 750,000 distinct CDR3 sequences listed, approximately 29% were seen once. The gene calls are TRBV7-2 and TRBJ2-5, with D perhaps matching TRBD1 (7 bases). This material consisted of cultured CD8+ T cells from PBMCs, taken from culture after CMV antigen stimulation. The origin of this receptor is a human donor in good health (CMV status not recorded). Some clones in this sample may be carry-over from other donors' samples. CDR3 nucleotide sequence: TGTGCCAGCAGCCTAAACAGGGGAGGAGAGACCCAGTACTTC. It yields the protein CASSLNRGGETQYF.